The entry below describes one T cell receptor (beta chain). The data were taken from a study of blood T cell repertoires in COVID-19. In the study overall: Both acute and convalescent COVID-19 samples were obtained from the United States, Italy and Spain. The analysed material was cDNA or gDNA that came from T cells, B-cell-depleted T cells, or PBMCs.

Original processing methods: From reference gene primer amplification, estimates of nucleated cell counts were derived. The data were produced by immunoSEQ multiplex PCR, yet TCRdb's version contains in-frame clones alone and is incomplete. V and J calls plus clone size are reproduced from that table; the DNA served to infer D and trimming. Of approximately 200,000 clones listed, roughly 88% are singletons. This CDR3 has 13 amino acids. The V end was cut by 0 bases, the J end by 6 bases, with 6 bases between. Germline V lookup: CDR1 GTSNPN, CDR2 SVGIG (reference sequence). Ages ranged from 18 to 89 years, with residence in more than 20 US areas.

The V call is TRBV30, the J call TRBJ1-6; D is ambiguous. The sequencing sample was made of PBMCs or T cells enriched from blood (not recorded which). This receptor was identified in a woman in her twenties or thirties who had been exposed to COVID-19. In DNA, the CDR3 is TGTGCCTGGAGTGTCTCAGTTAATTCACCCCTCCACTTT. It translates to CAWSVSVNSPLHF.